Detailed here is one T cell receptor beta chain. These data originate in a study of cytomegalovirus exposure and HLA in healthy donors. Study-wide background: From donors who were HLA-typed, an early data release held around 80 million unique TCRs.

Use of 60 Vbeta and 13 Jbeta primers characterized the PCR. The data were produced by immunoSEQ multiplex PCR, yet TCRdb's version contains in-frame clones alone and is incomplete. In all, the sample yields nearly 200,000 clones. V dropped 0 bases and J dropped 1 base, with 7 bases sitting between them. This CDR3 spans 15 amino acids. Per the germline V gene, CDR1 is SGHRS and CDR2 is YFSETQ. J is TRBJ2-2 and V is TRBV5-1, with D possibly matching TRBD2 (6 bases). The clonotype was recovered from a boy between 10 and 17 years old in good health and CMV-seronegative. What was sequenced was PBMCs. As DNA, the CDR3 is TGCGCCAGCAGCTTGGCCGGGGGGAACACCGGGGAGCTGTTTTTT. This gives the protein CASSLAGGNTGELFF.